The clone carrying this T cell receptor (beta chain) showed up just a few times. One entry per CDR3 protein results from TCRdb running MiXCR on the 5' RACE reads. This sample has about 170,000 distinct CDR3 sequences, with about an eighth found just once. Trimming shortened V by 2 bases and J by 2 bases, and 12 bases separated the two germline ends. From germline, CDR1 is SGHTA and CDR2 FQGNSA. The CDR3 has 15 residues. The data were taken from a study of T-cell memory formation after mild COVID-19. Material: PBMCs or a T cell subset sorted from them (not recorded which). The source of this sequence is a young man who had mild COVID-19 (a few samples of this study predate the infection). Cell type and time point are not known. The chain combines TRBV7-2 with TRBJ2-5; D is perhaps TRBD2 (7 bases). The CDR3, as DNA: TGTGCCAGCAGCTTAACGGGGGGCCCACAAGAGACCCAGTACTTC. This codes for CASSLTGGPQETQYF.